The present TCR beta chain was sequenced within a study of neoadjuvant nivolumab and ipilimumab in lung cancer. Findings and limits, study-wide: Compared with tumor-adjacent uninvolved lung, resected tumors showed greater richness and clonality. Resected-tumor TCR richness correlated positively with pretherapy blood richness. Only two of four nivolumab-treated tumors gained richness and clonality by surgery.

The CDR3 runs to 14 residues. The ends were cut back, 4 bases at V and 5 bases at J, with 15 bases in the middle. Germline values: CDR1 SEHNR, CDR2 FQNEAQ (reference sequence). A note on this clone: The antigen remains undetermined.

Clones were read by immunoSEQ multiplex PCR, and TCRdb kept only the in-frame ones, dropping some. This sample has around 13,000 clones, with approximately 68% found just once. The sequence was collected from an adult with non-small cell lung cancer. The source material was peripheral blood, sampled after neoadjuvant nivolumab, alone or with ipilimumab, at or shortly before surgery. This chain joins TRBV7-9 and TRBJ2-7; D not resolved. The CDR3 DNA is TGTGCCAGCAGCTCAACCCTGGTTTTCAACGAGCAGTACTTC. Translated: CASSSTLVFNEQYF. Full variable domain (outside the CDR3, taken from reference TRBV7-9 and TRBJ2-7): DTGVSQNPRHKITKRGQNVTFRCDPISEHNRLYWYRQTLGQGPEFLTYFQNEAQLEKSRLLSDRFSAERPKGSFSTLEIQRTEQGDSAMYLCASSSTLVFNEQYFGPGTRLTVT.